Following are 14 T cell receptor beta chains from one sample sequenced in a study of cytomegalovirus exposure and HLA in healthy donors. Produced via immunoSEQ multiplex PCR; TCRdb's table is partial and in-frame only. The sample holds over 100,000 clones, 88% seen once. The sequencing sample was made of PBMCs. These receptors were collected from a woman aged 18-30 years in good health and CMV-seropositive.

This clone is a singleton in its sample. The rearrangement joins TRBV10-3 to TRBJ1-3; D ambiguous. The CDR3 is made up of 13 amino acids. Between the trimmed V and J ends, which lost 4 bases and 3 bases, there was a span of 7 bases. The V gene's germline CDR1 is ENHRY and CDR2 SYGVKD. The CDR3 sequence is CAISAGVGNTIYF. CDR3 nucleotides: TGTGCCATCAGTGCCGGGGTTGGAAACACCATATATTTT.

This rearrangement joins TRBV9 to TRBJ2-1, with TRBD2 matching over 10 bases. Germline V CDR1 and CDR2: SGDLS, YYNGEE. The length of the CDR3 is 15 residues. Losses at the gene ends were 4 bases for V and 8 bases for J; bases not matched to a gene: 9. The CDR3 is CASSLSGGALDEQFF. DNA for the CDR3: TGTGCCAGCAGCCTCAGCGGGGGGGCCCTCGATGAGCAGTTCTTC.

This clone came up a few times. The rearrangement links TRBV9 to TRBJ1-1, with no clear D. Germline V lookup: CDR1 SGDLS, CDR2 YYNGEE. CDR3 length: 13 residues. V was cut by 4 bases and J by 3 bases, with 10 bases left in between. CDR3 in amino acids: CASSLRGDTEAFF. The DNA of the CDR3 is TGTGCCAGCAGCCTCCGCGGGGACACTGAAGCTTTCTTT. The full variable domain, rest sourced from reference TRBV9 and TRBJ1-1, is DSGVTQTPKHLITATGQRVTLRCSPRSGDLSVYWYQQSLDQGLQFLIQYYNGEERAKGNILERFSAQQFPDLHSELNLSSLELGDSALYFCASSLRGDTEAFFGQGTRLTVV.

The rearrangement uses TRBV15 and TRBJ2-2, with 10 positions matching TRBD2. V was clipped by 4 bases and J by 4 bases; unmatched bases: 6. Germline CDR1 reads LNHNV; CDR2 reads YYDKDF (reference sequence). The CDR3 spans 16 residues. In nucleotides, the CDR3 is TGTGCCACCAGCACCCTAGCGGGGGCCCGCACCGGGGAGCTGTTTTTT. This translates into CATSTLAGARTGELFF.

The J gene is TRBJ1-4, the V gene TRBV29-1; D gene uncertain. Trimming cost V 6 bases and J 5 bases, with 13 bases left between them. This CDR3 contains 13 residues. Looked up from germline, CDR1 is SQVTM and CDR2 is ANQGSEA. CDR3 bases: TGCAGCGTAGGACTTCAGGTGAATGAAAAACTGTTTTTT. Translating it yields CSVGLQVNEKLFF.

The chain couples TRBV11-1 to TRBJ2-3, with 12 bases fitting TRBD2. The CDR3 sequence is 16 residues long. In germline, CDR1 is SGHAT, CDR2 FQDESV (reference sequence). The J segment lost 5 bases and the V segment lost 4 bases, leaving 7 bases of the junction unmatched. The CDR3 reads CASSSTTSGSRDTQYF. In DNA, the CDR3 is TGTGCCAGCAGCTCCACGACTAGCGGGAGTAGAGATACGCAGTATTTT. The full variable domain, rest sourced from reference TRBV11-1 and TRBJ2-3, is EAEVAQSPRYKITEKSQAVAFWCDPISGHATLYWYRQILGQGPELLVQFQDESVVDDSQLPKDRFSAERLKGVDSTLKIQPAELGDSAMYLCASSSTTSGSRDTQYFGPGTRLTVL.

The chain carries TRBV7-8 and TRBJ2-7; TRBD1 agrees at 12 bases. The germline CDR1 and CDR2 sequences are SGHVS and FQNEAQ. The length of the CDR3 is 15 residues. Unmatched junction bases numbered 6, after V lost 5 bases and J lost 4 bases. CDR3 nucleotides: TGTGCCAGCAGCGAGGGACAGGGGGCCGGGTACGAGCAGTACTTC. This encodes CASSEGQGAGYEQYF.

The chain carries TRBV5-1 and TRBJ2-5; tentative D call: TRBD2 (7 bases). Germline V CDR1 and CDR2: SGHRS, YFSETQ. The CDR3 covers 14 residues. V was cut by 6 bases and J by 5 bases, with 17 bases left in between. CDR3 in amino acids: CASTLGGAEETQYF. The CDR3 coding sequence is TGCGCCAGCACCCTTGGGGGGGCTGAGGAGACCCAGTACTTC. Together with reference TRBV5-1 and TRBJ2-5, the CDR3 gives the full variable domain: KAGVTQTPRYLIKTRGQQVTLSCSPISGHRSVSWYQQTPGQGLQFLFEYFSETQRNKGNFPGRFSGRQFSNSRSEMNVSTLELGDSALYLCASTLGGAEETQYFGPGTRLLVL.

This chain joins TRBV7-6 and TRBJ2-1; D not resolved. Trimming removed 1 base at V and 1 base at J, with 2 bases between. CDR1 SGHVS and CDR2 FNYEAQ come from the germline V gene. CDR3 length: 13 residues. This CDR3 reads CASSLVSYNEQFF. Written as DNA, the CDR3 is TGTGCCAGCAGCTTAGTATCCTACAATGAGCAGTTCTTC.

There are a few counts of this clone. The CDR3 sequence is CASSRDRGLTNGYTF. The DNA of the CDR3 is TGTGCCAGCAGCAGGGACAGGGGGCTGACGAACGGCTACACCTTC. The rearrangement links TRBV5-4 to TRBJ1-2; the match to TRBD1 covers 12 bases. This CDR3 has 15 amino acids. Germline CDR1 and CDR2: SGHNT and YYREEE (reference sequence). V was pared by 4 bases and J by 8 bases, with 9 bases of the junction left unmatched.

The chain couples TRBV23-1 to TRBJ2-2; D is uncertain. TRBV23-1 falls under the ORF class, with uncertain function. The ends were cut back, 6 bases at V and 2 bases at J, with 10 bases in the middle. The CDR3 consists of 14 residues. The CDR3 loop is CASSLRHNTGELFF. CDR3 sequence (DNA): TGCGCCAGCAGCCTAAGACATAACACCGGGGAGCTGTTTTTT.

The chain joins TRBV27 to TRBJ1-2; weak D call: TRBD1 (6 bases). V was pared by 5 bases and J by 5 bases, with 18 bases between. The CDR3 is 15 amino acids. Germline V gene data show CDR1 as MNHEY and CDR2 as SMNVEV (reference sequence). The CDR3 reads CASSPRQVSMYGYTF. As DNA, the CDR3 is TGTGCCAGCAGTCCCCGACAGGTGTCTATGTATGGCTACACCTTC.

This clone was seen a few times. This chain links TRBV18 with TRBJ2-2; TRBD1 aligns across 8 bases. This CDR3 contains 17 residues. Germline V gene sequence: CDR1 KGHSH, CDR2 LQKENI. Unmatched junction bases numbered 8, after V lost 5 bases and J lost 0 bases. As DNA, the CDR3 is TGTGCCAGCTCATCACGGACAGGGAAGTCGAACACCGGGGAGCTGTTTTTT. Its protein product is CASSSRTGKSNTGELFF.

This chain uses TRBV5-4 with TRBJ2-5; no firm D call. The CDR3 loop spans 15 amino acids. Germline V lookup: CDR1 SGHNT, CDR2 YYREEE (reference sequence). Trimming left V 3 bases short and J 1 base short, with 13 bases between. The CDR3 protein is CASSSKAQTQETQYF. In DNA, the CDR3 is TGTGCCAGCAGCTCGAAGGCACAGACCCAAGAGACCCAGTACTTC.